The source of this T cell receptor (beta chain) is a study of T cells in Graves' hyperthyroidism and ophthalmopathy. This clonotype has just a few counts. Its antigen remains unidentified. For Graves' hyperthyroidism to be stable, ophthalmopathy could not progress within 18 months. The study excluded patients with uncontrolled infection, other autoimmune disease, pregnancy or lactation. Germline CDR1 reads SGHRS; CDR2 reads YFSETQ. The V end lost 0 bases, the J end lost 7 bases, and 10 bases lay between the germline ends. This CDR3 has 13 residues. Regions amplified from RNA transcripts were the TCR beta CDR3 regions. With the HTBI primer set, the TCR CDR3 went through a first round of RT-PCR. Each CDR3 protein gets one entry after TCRdb re-called the multiplex PCR reads with MiXCR. The repertoire has a few hundred thousand distinct CDR3 sequences, about 45% of them found once; the top ten carry just over 8%.

Broader study findings: Most expanded thyroid clonotypes above 0.001 recurred in blood.

Sample: peripheral blood or thyroid tissue (not recorded which). The sequence was obtained from a woman between 18 and 29 years old with Graves' hyperthyroidism. The chain joins TRBV5-1 to TRBJ1-2; a possible D gene is TRBD1 (5 bases). The CDR3 loop is CASSLEGSGGYTF. The CDR3 DNA reads as TGCGCCAGCAGCTTGGAGGGGTCCGGTGGCTACACCTTC.